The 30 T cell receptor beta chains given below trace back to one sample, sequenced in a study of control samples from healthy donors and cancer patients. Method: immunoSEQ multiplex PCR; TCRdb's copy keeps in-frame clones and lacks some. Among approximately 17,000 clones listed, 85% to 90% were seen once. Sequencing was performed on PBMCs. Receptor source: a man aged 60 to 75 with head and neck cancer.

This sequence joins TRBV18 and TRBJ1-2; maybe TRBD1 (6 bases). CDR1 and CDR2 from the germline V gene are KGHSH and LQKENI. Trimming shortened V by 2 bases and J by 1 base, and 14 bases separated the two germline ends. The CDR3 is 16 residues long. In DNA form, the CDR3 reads TGTGCCAGCTCACCAAGGTTGGTCAGGGGTAACTATGGCTACACCTTC. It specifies CASSPRLVRGNYGYTF.

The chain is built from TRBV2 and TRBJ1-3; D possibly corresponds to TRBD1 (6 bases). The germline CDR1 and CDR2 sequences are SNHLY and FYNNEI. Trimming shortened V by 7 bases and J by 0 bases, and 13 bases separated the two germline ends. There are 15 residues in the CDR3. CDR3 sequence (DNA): TGTGCCAGCACGAGACAGGACCACTCTGGAAACACCATATATTTT. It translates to CASTRQDHSGNTIYF.

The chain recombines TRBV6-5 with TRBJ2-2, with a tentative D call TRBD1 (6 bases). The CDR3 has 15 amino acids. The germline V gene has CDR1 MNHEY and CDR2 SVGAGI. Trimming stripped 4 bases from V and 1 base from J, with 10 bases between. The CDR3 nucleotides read TGTGCCAGCAGTTGGCGACAGGTGAACACCGGGGAGCTGTTTTTT. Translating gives CASSWRQVNTGELFF.

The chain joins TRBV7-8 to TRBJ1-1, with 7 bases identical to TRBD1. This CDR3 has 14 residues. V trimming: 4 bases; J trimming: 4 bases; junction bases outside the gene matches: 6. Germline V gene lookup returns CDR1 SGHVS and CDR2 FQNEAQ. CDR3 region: CASSSRQGGTEAFF. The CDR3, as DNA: TGTGCCAGCAGCTCCAGACAGGGAGGCACTGAAGCTTTCTTT.

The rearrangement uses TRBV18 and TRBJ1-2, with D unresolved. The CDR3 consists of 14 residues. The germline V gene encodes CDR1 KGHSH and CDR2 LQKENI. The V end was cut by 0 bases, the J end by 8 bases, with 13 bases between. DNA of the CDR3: TGTGCCAGCTCACCACCAGCAGGACTGGGGGGCTACACCTTC. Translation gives CASSPPAGLGGYTF.

The CDR3 nucleotides are TGTGCCATCTCACGCCGGGACAGGGAATACGAGCAGTACTTC. Its protein is CAISRRDREYEQYF. The rearrangement uses TRBV10-3 and TRBJ2-7; 9 bases are a match to TRBD1. J gave up 4 bases and V 8 bases, and 9 bases lay outside the gene matches. The CDR3 sequence is 14 residues long. CDR1 is ENHRY and CDR2 is SYGVKD in the germline V gene.

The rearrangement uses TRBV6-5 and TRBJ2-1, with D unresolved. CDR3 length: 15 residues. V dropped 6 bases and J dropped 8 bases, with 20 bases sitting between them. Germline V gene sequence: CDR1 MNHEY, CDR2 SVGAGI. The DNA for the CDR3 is TGTGCCAGCAGGCCCCTAGGTCCCCTTATGGATGAGCAGTTCTTC. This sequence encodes CASRPLGPLMDEQFF.

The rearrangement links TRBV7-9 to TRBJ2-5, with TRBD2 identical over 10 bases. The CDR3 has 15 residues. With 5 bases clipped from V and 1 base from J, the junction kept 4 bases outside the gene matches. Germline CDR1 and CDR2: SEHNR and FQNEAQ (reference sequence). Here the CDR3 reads CASSPTSGVQETQYF. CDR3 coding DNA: TGTGCCAGCAGCCCAACTAGCGGGGTCCAAGAGACCCAGTACTTC.

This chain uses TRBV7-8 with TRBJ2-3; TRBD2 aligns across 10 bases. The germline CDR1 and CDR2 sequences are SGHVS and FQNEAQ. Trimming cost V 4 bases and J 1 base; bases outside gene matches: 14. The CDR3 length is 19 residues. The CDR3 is CASSSELIAGGRGTDTQYF. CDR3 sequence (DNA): TGTGCCAGCAGCTCCGAGTTGATAGCGGGGGGCAGGGGCACAGATACGCAGTATTTT.

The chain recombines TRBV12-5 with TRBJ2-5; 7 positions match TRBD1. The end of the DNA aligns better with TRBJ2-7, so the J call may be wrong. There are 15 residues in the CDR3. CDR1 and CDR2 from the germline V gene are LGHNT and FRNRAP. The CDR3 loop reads CASGLQTGPDYEQYF. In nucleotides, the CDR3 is TGTGCTAGTGGCCTACAGACAGGGCCCGACTACGAGCAGTACTTC.

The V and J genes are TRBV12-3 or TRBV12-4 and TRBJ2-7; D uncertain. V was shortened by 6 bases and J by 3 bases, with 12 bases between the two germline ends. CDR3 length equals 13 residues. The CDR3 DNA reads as TGTGCCAGCAGCCCAGACAAGGGCTACGAGCAGTACTTC. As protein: CASSPDKGYEQYF.

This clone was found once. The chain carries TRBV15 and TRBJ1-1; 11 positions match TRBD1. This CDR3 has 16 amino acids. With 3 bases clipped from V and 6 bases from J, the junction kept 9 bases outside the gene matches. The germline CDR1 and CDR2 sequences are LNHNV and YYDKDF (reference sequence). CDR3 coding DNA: TGTGCCACCAGCAGCAGGACAGGGGGCGCGGGGGCTGAAGCTTTCTTT. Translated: CATSSRTGGAGAEAFF.

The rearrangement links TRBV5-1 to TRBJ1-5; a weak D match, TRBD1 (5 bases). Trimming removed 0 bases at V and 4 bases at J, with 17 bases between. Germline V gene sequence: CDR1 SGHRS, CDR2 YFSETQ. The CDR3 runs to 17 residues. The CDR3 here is CASSLGPRGMGNQPQHF. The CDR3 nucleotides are TGCGCCAGCAGCTTGGGGCCTCGGGGGATGGGTAATCAGCCCCAGCATTTT.

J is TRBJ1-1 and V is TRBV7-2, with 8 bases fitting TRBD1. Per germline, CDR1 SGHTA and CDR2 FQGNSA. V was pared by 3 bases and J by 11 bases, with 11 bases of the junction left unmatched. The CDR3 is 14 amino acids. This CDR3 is CASSFRTGKMSAFF. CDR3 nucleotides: TGTGCCAGCAGCTTCCGGACAGGGAAGATGAGTGCTTTCTTT.

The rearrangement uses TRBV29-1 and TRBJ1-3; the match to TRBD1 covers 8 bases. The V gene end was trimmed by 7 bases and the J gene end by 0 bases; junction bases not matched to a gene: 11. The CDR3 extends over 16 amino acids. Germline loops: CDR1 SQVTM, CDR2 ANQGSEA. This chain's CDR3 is CSAKGQGTPSGNTIYF. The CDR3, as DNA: TGCAGCGCCAAAGGACAGGGAACTCCCTCTGGAAACACCATATATTTT.

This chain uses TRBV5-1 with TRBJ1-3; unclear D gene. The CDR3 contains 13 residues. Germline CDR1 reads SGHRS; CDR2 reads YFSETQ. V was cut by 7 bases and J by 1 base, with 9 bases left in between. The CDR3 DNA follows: TGCGCCAGCCAGGATTTTTCTGGAAACACCATATATTTT. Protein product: CASQDFSGNTIYF.

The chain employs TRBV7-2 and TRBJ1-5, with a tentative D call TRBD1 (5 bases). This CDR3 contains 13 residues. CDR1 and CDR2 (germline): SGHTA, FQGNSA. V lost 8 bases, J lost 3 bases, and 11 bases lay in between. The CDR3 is CASGRGVNQPQHF. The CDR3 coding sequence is TGTGCCAGCGGCCGGGGGGTCAATCAGCCCCAGCATTTT.

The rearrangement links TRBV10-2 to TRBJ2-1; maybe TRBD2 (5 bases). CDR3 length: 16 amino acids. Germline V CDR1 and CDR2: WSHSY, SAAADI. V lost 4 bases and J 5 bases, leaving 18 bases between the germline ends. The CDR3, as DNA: TGCGCCAGCAGTGGGGTCTGGAGGAGATCGGACAATGAGCAGTTCTTC. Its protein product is CASSGVWRRSDNEQFF.

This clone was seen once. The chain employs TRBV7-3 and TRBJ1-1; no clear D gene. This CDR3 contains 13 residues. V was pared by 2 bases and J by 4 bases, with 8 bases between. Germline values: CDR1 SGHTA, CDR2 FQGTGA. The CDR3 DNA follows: TGTGCCAGCAGCTTAGGAGGGTTCACTGAAGCTTTCTTT. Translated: CASSLGGFTEAFF.

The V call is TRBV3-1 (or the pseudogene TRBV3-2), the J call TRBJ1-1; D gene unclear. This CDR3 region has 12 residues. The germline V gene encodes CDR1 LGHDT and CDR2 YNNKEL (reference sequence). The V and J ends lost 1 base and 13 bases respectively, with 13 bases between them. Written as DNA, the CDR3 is TGTGCCAGCAGCCAAGGAGGAAGGGAGGGTTTCTTT. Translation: CASSQGGREGFF.

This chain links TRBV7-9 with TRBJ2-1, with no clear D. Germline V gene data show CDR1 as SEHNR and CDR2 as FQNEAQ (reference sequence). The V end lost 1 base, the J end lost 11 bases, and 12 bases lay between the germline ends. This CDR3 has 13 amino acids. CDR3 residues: CASSLGQGGKQFF. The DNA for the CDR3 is TGTGCCAGCAGCTTAGGGCAAGGCGGAAAGCAGTTCTTC.

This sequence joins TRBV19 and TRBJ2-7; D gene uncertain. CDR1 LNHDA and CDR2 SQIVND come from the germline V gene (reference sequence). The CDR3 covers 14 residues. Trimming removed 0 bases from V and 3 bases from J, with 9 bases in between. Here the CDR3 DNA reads TGTGCCAGTAGTATAGATCGGTGGGGCTACGAGCAGTACTTC. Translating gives CASSIDRWGYEQYF.

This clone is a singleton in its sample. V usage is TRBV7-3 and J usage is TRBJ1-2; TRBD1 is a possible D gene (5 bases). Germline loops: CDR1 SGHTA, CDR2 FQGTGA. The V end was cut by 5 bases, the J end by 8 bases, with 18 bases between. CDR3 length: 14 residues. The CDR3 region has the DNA TGTGCCAGCAGCCCTAACCCCGGGACCGTAGGCTACACCTTC. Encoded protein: CASSPNPGTVGYTF.

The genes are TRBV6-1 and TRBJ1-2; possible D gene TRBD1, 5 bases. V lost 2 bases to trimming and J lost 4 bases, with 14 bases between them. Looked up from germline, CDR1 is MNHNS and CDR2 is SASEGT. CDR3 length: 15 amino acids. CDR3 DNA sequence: TGTGCCAGCAGTGAAATCGACAGATCAGTCTATGGCTACACCTTC. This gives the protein CASSEIDRSVYGYTF.

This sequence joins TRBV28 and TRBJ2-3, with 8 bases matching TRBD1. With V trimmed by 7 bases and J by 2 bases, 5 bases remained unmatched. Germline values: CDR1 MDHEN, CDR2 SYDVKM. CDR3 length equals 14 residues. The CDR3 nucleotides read TGTGCCAGCAAGGCAGGGGGCAACACAGATACGCAGTATTTT. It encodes CASKAGGNTDTQYF.

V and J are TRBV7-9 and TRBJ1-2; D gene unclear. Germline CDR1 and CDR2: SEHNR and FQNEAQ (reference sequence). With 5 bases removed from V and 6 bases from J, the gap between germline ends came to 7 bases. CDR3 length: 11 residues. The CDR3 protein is CASSNGDGYTF. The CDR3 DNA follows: TGTGCCAGCAGCAACGGGGATGGCTACACCTTC.

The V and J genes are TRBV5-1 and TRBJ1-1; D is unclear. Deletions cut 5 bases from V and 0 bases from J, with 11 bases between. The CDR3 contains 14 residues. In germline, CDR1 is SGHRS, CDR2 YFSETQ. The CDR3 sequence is CASREVGMNTEAFF. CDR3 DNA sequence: TGCGCCAGCAGAGAGGTGGGGATGAACACTGAAGCTTTCTTT. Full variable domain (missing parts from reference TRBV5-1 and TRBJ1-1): KAGVTQTPRYLIKTRGQQVTLSCSPISGHRSVSWYQQTPGQGLQFLFEYFSETQRNKGNFPGRFSGRQFSNSRSEMNVSTLELGDSALYLCASREVGMNTEAFFGQGTRLTVV.

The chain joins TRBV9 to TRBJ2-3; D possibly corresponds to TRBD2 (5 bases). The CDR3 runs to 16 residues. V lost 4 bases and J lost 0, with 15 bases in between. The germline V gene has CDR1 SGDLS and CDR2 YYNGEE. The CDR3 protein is CASSPRTSHSTDTQYF. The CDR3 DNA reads TGTGCCAGCAGCCCCCGGACTTCCCATAGCACAGATACGCAGTATTTT.

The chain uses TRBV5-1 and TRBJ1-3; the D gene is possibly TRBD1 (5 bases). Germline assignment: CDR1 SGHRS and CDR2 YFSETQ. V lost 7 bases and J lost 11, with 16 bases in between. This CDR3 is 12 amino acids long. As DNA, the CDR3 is TGCGCCAGCCCCGGACAAGTCCCGGCCATATATTTT. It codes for CASPGQVPAIYF.

CDR3 sequence (DNA): TGTGCCAGCAGCTCCCAGCGGGCGGGGGGGAACACCGGGGAGCTGTTTTTT. Its translation: CASSSQRAGGNTGELFF. The chain carries TRBV9 and TRBJ2-2; TRBD2 aligns across 8 bases. Germline CDR1 SGDLS, CDR2 YYNGEE. The CDR3 extends over 17 amino acids. With V trimmed by 4 bases and J by 1 base, 9 bases remained unmatched. Full variable domain (missing parts from reference TRBV9 and TRBJ2-2): DSGVTQTPKHLITATGQRVTLRCSPRSGDLSVYWYQQSLDQGLQFLIQYYNGEERAKGNILERFSAQQFPDLHSELNLSSLELGDSALYFCASSSQRAGGNTGELFFGEGSRLTVL.